The present entry profiles one TCR beta chain with its context. The antigen remains unidentified. This record comes from a study of beta chain features in type 1 diabetes. Study findings and constraints: When Type 1 diabetes patients were examined, their TCRB CDR3s proved moderately but significantly shorter in all four CD4+ subsets.

Per the germline V gene, CDR1 is SGHRS and CDR2 is YFSETQ. The CDR3 is 12 amino acids. Trimming cost V 3 bases and J 6 bases; bases outside gene matches: 2. Every isolated RNA sample was fully reverse transcribed, so sequencing captured expressed TCRB transcripts. Sequenced by immunoSEQ multiplex PCR; TCRdb stores in-frame clones only, minus some. The sample lists around 160,000 clones, about 8.1% occurring once. The chain joins TRBV5-1 to TRBJ2-7; 8 positions agree with TRBD1. Sample: central memory CD4+ T cells from blood. The origin of this receptor is a woman aged 18-29 years with type 1 diabetes. This chain's CDR3 is CASSSTGGEQYF. In nucleotides, the CDR3 is TGCGCCAGCAGCTCAACAGGGGGCGAGCAGTACTTC.